The 2 T cell receptor beta chains reported below all come from one sample, sequenced in a study of blood T cell repertoires in COVID-19. Some clones are missing from TCRdb's copy, which holds only in-frame ones; the method was immunoSEQ multiplex PCR. The table records 200,000 to 250,000 clones, approximately 75% of them present only once. The sequencing sample was made of PBMCs or T cells enriched from blood (not recorded which). Receptors originate from a man aged 35 to 55 who had recovered from COVID-19.

This sequence joins TRBV2 and TRBJ1-2; the D gene is possibly TRBD1 (5 bases). This CDR3 has 14 amino acids. V lost 4 bases, J lost 6 bases, and 15 bases lay in between. Looked up from germline, CDR1 is SNHLY and CDR2 is FYNNEI. The CDR3 sequence: CASSVQGLKHGYTF. In nucleotides, the CDR3 is TGTGCCAGCAGTGTTCAGGGCCTTAAGCATGGCTACACCTTC.

This clone was counted a single time. V gene TRBV15 combines with J gene TRBJ2-1; TRBD2 aligns across 9 bases. Unmatched junction bases numbered 1, after V lost 3 bases and J lost 10 bases. The CDR3 is made up of 12 amino acids. Germline V gene data show CDR1 as LNHNV and CDR2 as YYDKDF (reference sequence). The CDR3 DNA reads as TGTGCCACCAGCAGGGGACTAGCCGAGCAGTTCTTC. Its protein is CATSRGLAEQFF.